These 19 T cell receptor beta chains came from one sample sequenced in a study of blood T cell repertoires in COVID-19. The repertoire was sequenced with immunoSEQ multiplex PCR; TCRdb's copy has only in-frame clones and lacks some. The sample lists about 140,000 clones, 75% to 90% occurring once. Source material: peripheral blood. The receptors were gathered from a man in his 60s with active or convalescent COVID-19.

The chain's CDR3 is CASSLDRPETGNTIYF. The CDR3 bases are TGTGCCAGCAGCCTGGACAGGCCCGAAACGGGAAACACCATATATTTT. This rearrangement joins TRBV5-6 to TRBJ1-3; TRBD1 aligns across 7 bases. With 4 bases clipped from V and 4 bases from J, the junction kept 11 bases outside the gene matches. The CDR3 is 16 residues long. Germline V CDR1 and CDR2: SGHDT, YYEEEE.

In this sample, this clone turned up once. J is TRBJ2-1 and V is TRBV6-2 or TRBV6-3; 8 positions agree with TRBD2. There are 15 residues in the CDR3. Germline values: CDR1 MNHEY, CDR2 SVGEGT. The ends lost 6 bases at V and 0 bases at J; junction bases unmatched: 4. The CDR3 protein is CASSLTSVSYNEQFF. The CDR3 nucleotides read TGTGCCAGCAGCCTGACTAGCGTCTCCTACAATGAGCAGTTCTTC.

The rearrangement uses TRBV20-1 and TRBJ1-6; D unclear. The CDR3 contains 11 residues. The germline V gene has CDR1 DFQATT and CDR2 SNEGSKA (reference sequence). Trimming stripped 5 bases from V and 18 bases from J, with 17 bases between. The DNA of the CDR3 is TGCAGTGCTGGCGGGCAAGACCGACACCACTTT. Translated: CSAGGQDRHHF.

This sequence joins TRBV28 and TRBJ2-7; 11 bases are shared with TRBD2. The ends lost 10 bases at V and 0 bases at J; junction bases unmatched: 17. This CDR3 is built from 18 residues. Germline CDR1 and CDR2: MDHEN and SYDVKM. CDR3 protein: CAIKGASGRSASSYEQYF. The CDR3, as DNA: TGTGCCATCAAGGGGGCTAGCGGGAGGTCCGCCAGCTCCTACGAGCAGTACTTC.

In its sample, this clone was seen a few times. The chain joins TRBV18 to TRBJ1-6, with 9 bases matching TRBD1. The trim removed 6 bases at V and 10 bases at J, leaving 7 bases unmatched. The CDR3 loop spans 14 amino acids. Germline CDR1 is KGHSH and CDR2 is LQKENI. The CDR3 region has the DNA TGTGCCAGCTCTCAGACAGGGGGGGACTCACCCCTCCACTTT. Translating gives CASSQTGGDSPLHF.

This chain joins TRBV6-5 and TRBJ2-7; possible D gene TRBD1, 6 bases. CDR3 length equals 13 residues. Germline V gene sequence: CDR1 MNHEY, CDR2 SVGAGI. Trimming cost V 6 bases and J 6 bases, with 15 bases left between them. The CDR3 bases are TGTGCCAGCAGATGGGACACCGACGGCGAGCAGTACTTC. Translating gives CASRWDTDGEQYF.

This clone is categorized as medium-sized. J is TRBJ2-7 and V is TRBV7-2; TRBD2 aligns across 11 bases. Looked up from germline, CDR1 is SGHTA and CDR2 is FQGNSA. The CDR3 covers 17 residues. Trimming took 1 base from V and 5 from J; bases not matched to a gene: 10. Written as DNA, the CDR3 is TGTGCCAGCAGCTTAGTCCCCGGGACTAGCGGTCAGAACGAGCAGTACTTC. It codes for CASSLVPGTSGQNEQYF.

J is TRBJ1-2 and V is TRBV19, with D unclear. This CDR3 has 14 residues. CDR1 and CDR2 from the germline V gene are LNHDA and SQIVND (reference sequence). V lost 0 bases, J lost 8 bases, and 13 bases lay in between. The CDR3 loop is CASSIDPRGGGYTF. CDR3 coding DNA: TGTGCCAGTAGTATAGATCCTCGGGGTGGAGGCTACACCTTC.

J is TRBJ2-7 and V is TRBV4-2; 14 bases align to TRBD2. CDR1 and CDR2 (germline): LGHNA, YNFKEQ. Trimming at V came to 2 bases and at J to 6 bases, leaving 6 bases not matched to a gene. There are 16 residues in the CDR3. CDR3 bases: TGTGCCAGCAGCCAACGACTAGCGGGAGGGCAGGGCGAGCAGTACTTC. This translates into CASSQRLAGGQGEQYF.

The gene calls are TRBV2 and TRBJ2-7; 13 nucleotides align to TRBD2. There are 15 residues in the CDR3. Germline V gene lookup returns CDR1 SNHLY and CDR2 FYNNEI. Trimming took 6 bases from V and 5 from J; bases not matched to a gene: 7. In DNA form, the CDR3 reads TGTGCCAGCAGGCAGGGACTAGCGGGGAGTAACGAGCAGTACTTC. It is translated as CASRQGLAGSNEQYF.

The chain joins TRBV5-1 to TRBJ1-2; possible D gene TRBD1, 6 bases. V shed 0 bases and J shed 2 bases, with 20 bases lying between them. This CDR3 is built from 18 residues. The germline CDR1 and CDR2 sequences are SGHRS and YFSETQ. Here the CDR3 DNA reads TGCGCCAGCAGCTTGGGGTGGGCAGGGGCACAGAGGAACTATGGCTACACCTTC. Protein: CASSLGWAGAQRNYGYTF.

This chain uses TRBV3-1 (or the pseudogene TRBV3-2) with TRBJ2-3; D possibly corresponds to TRBD2 (6 bases). The germline gives CDR1 LGHDT, CDR2 YNNKEL (reference sequence). V lost 8 bases, J lost 2 bases, and 17 bases lay in between. The CDR3 sequence is 15 residues long. CDR3 in DNA: TGTGCCAGCGGGACTCTACAACCTTCCACAGATACGCAGTATTTT. Protein product: CASGTLQPSTDTQYF.

The chain couples TRBV4-3 to TRBJ2-3; 7 bases line up with TRBD2. J gave up 6 bases and V 4 bases, and 13 bases lay outside the gene matches. This CDR3 has 16 residues. CDR1 and CDR2 from the germline V gene are LGHNA and YSLEER. The CDR3 here is CASSLSGLEGGDTQYF. The CDR3 nucleotides are TGCGCCAGCAGCCTAAGCGGACTAGAGGGCGGGGATACGCAGTATTTT.

V is TRBV10-3 and J is TRBJ1-2; 7 bases agree with TRBD1. Germline lookup yields CDR1 ENHRY and CDR2 SYGVKD. J gave up 5 bases and V 3 bases, and 18 bases lay outside the gene matches. The CDR3 spans 18 residues. DNA for the CDR3: TGTGCCATCAGTGACATAAAGTATTCTGACAGGGAAGGGTATGGCTACACCTTC. Protein: CAISDIKYSDREGYGYTF.

This chain joins TRBV7-2 and TRBJ2-1, with TRBD1 matching over 12 bases. The germline gives CDR1 SGHTA, CDR2 FQGNSA. The J segment lost 9 bases and the V segment lost 5 bases, leaving 17 bases of the junction unmatched. The CDR3 runs 18 residues. Here the CDR3 DNA reads TGTGCCAGCAGCCAACAAGGGGTGTCCGGGACAGGGGGCACTGAGCAGTTCTTC. Protein: CASSQQGVSGTGGTEQFF.

V is TRBV15 and J is TRBJ1-2; TRBD1 might be the D (5 bases). V was clipped by 4 bases and J by 7 bases, with 13 bases between them. Germline CDR1 and CDR2: LNHNV and YYDKDF (reference sequence). This CDR3 has 13 amino acids. CDR3 residues: CATSIGGQGGYTF. CDR3 DNA: TGTGCCACCAGCATCGGCGGACAAGGTGGCTACACCTTC.

The chain employs TRBV28 and TRBJ1-6; D remains ambiguous. Germline values: CDR1 MDHEN, CDR2 SYDVKM. This CDR3 has 14 amino acids. V shed 6 bases and J shed 0 bases, with 6 bases lying between them. CDR3 in DNA: TGTGCCAGCAGCCTCAGCTCCTATAATTCACCCCTCCACTTT. It yields the protein CASSLSSYNSPLHF.

The chain joins TRBV28 to TRBJ1-3, with D perhaps matching TRBD1 (6 bases). V was pared by 6 bases and J by 3 bases, with 15 bases between. Germline loops: CDR1 MDHEN, CDR2 SYDVKM. CDR3 length: 15 residues. The DNA for the CDR3 is TGTGCCAGCAGCCTCGGACAGCTTAATGGAAACACCATATATTTT. This gives the protein CASSLGQLNGNTIYF. Using reference TRBV28 and TRBJ1-3 for the parts outside the CDR3, the full variable domain is DVKVTQSSRYLVKRTGEKVFLECVQDMDHENMFWYRQDPGLGLRLIYFSYDVKMKEKGDIPEGYSVSREKKERFSLILESASTNQTSMYLCASSLGQLNGNTIYFGEGSWLTVV.

This chain uses TRBV3-1 (or the pseudogene TRBV3-2) with TRBJ2-3; a weak D match, TRBD2 (5 bases). From germline, CDR1 is LGHDT and CDR2 YNNKEL (reference sequence). This CDR3 is 15 amino acids long. The germline V and J ends were trimmed by 4 bases and 2 bases, with 13 bases remaining between them. The CDR3 DNA reads as TGTGCCAGCAGCCCCCGGAAGCGGTCCACAGATACGCAGTATTTT. This codes for CASSPRKRSTDTQYF.